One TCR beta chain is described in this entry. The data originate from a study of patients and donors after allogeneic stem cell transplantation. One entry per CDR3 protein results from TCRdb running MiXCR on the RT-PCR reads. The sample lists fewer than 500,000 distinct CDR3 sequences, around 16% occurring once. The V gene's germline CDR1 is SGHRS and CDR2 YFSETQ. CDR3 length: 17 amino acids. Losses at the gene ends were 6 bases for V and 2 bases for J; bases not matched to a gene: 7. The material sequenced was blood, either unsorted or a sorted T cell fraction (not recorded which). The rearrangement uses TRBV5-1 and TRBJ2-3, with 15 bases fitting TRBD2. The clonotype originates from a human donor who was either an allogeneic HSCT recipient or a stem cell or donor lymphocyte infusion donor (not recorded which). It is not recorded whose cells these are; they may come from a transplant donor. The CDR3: CASTPGLAGGITDTQYF. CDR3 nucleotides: TGCGCCAGCACTCCGGGACTAGCGGGAGGAATCACAGATACGCAGTATTTT. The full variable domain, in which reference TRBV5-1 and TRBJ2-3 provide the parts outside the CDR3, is KAGVTQTPRYLIKTRGQQVTLSCSPISGHRSVSWYQQTPGQGLQFLFEYFSETQRNKGNFPGRFSGRQFSNSRSEMNVSTLELGDSALYLCASTPGLAGGITDTQYFGPGTRLTVL.